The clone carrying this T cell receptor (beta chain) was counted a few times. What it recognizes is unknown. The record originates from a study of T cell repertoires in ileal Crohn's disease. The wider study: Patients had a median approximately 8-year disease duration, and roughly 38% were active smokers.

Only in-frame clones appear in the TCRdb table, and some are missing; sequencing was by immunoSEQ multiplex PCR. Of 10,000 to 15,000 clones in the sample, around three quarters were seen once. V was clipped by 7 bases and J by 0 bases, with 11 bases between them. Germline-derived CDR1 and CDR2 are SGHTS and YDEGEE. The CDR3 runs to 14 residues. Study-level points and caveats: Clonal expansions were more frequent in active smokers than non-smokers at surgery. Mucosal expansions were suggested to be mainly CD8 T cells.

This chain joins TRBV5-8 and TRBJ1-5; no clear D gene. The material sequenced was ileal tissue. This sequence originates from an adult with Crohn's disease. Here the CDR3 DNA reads TGTGCCAGCGGTCGCAGTAATAGCAATCAGCCCCAGCATTTT. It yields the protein CASGRSNSNQPQHF.